The 31 T cell receptor beta chains in this list originate from one sample, sequenced in a study of cytomegalovirus exposure and HLA in healthy donors. With 60 Vbeta and 13 Jbeta primers, the PCR was carried out. The repertoire was sequenced with immunoSEQ multiplex PCR; TCRdb's copy has only in-frame clones and lacks some. The sample contains 160,000 or so clones, over 80% of which appear only once. The source material was PBMCs. These receptors were obtained from a male donor in good health and CMV-seropositive.

This clone has only a few counts. The rearrangement joins TRBV19 to TRBJ1-1, with D possibly TRBD1 on 6 matching bases. Germline assignment: CDR1 LNHDA and CDR2 SQIVND (reference sequence). Trimming pared 5 bases from V and 4 bases from J, leaving 17 bases between. This CDR3 is 15 amino acids long. The CDR3 reads CASSPRTVQVTEAFF. The CDR3 DNA is TGTGCCAGTAGTCCCCGGACAGTTCAAGTCACTGAAGCTTTCTTT.

The chain employs TRBV5-6 and TRBJ2-2, with D unclear. The CDR3 consists of 16 residues. The germline V gene encodes CDR1 SGHDT and CDR2 YYEEEE. Between the trimmed V and J ends, which lost 7 bases and 4 bases, there was a span of 20 bases. CDR3 amino acids: CASEAVVRVGTGELFF. The DNA for the CDR3 is TGTGCCAGCGAAGCTGTAGTTCGGGTAGGCACCGGGGAGCTGTTTTTT.

The rearrangement joins TRBV30 to TRBJ2-2; D remains ambiguous. Germline CDR1 reads GTSNPN; CDR2 reads SVGIG (reference sequence). The CDR3 has 11 residues. Trimming left V 5 bases short and J 7 bases short, with 8 bases between. The CDR3 nucleotides read TGTGCCTGGGAGAGGAACGGGGAGCTGTTTTTT. As protein: CAWERNGELFF.

Note on this clone: One end of the junction fails to match germline, which may point to a read error. The rearrangement joins TRBV7-9 to TRBJ2-6; 7 nucleotides line up with TRBD1. Germline V gene sequence: CDR1 SEHNR, CDR2 FQNEAQ (reference sequence). This CDR3 comprises 19 residues. CDR3 protein: CSSSLARTGLHSGANVLTF. The DNA of the CDR3 is TGTTCCAGCAGCTTAGCACGGACAGGTCTCCACTCTGGGGCCAACGTCCTGACTTTC.

CDR3 amino acids: CAWREEAATEAFF. CDR3 nucleotides: TGTGCCTGGAGGGAGGAGGCAGCCACTGAAGCTTTCTTT. The chain recombines TRBV30 with TRBJ1-1; D is uncertain. The CDR3 runs to 13 residues. Germline V gene sequence: CDR1 GTSNPN, CDR2 SVGIG (reference sequence). Trimming shortened V by 3 bases and J by 4 bases, and 12 bases separated the two germline ends.

The V and J genes are TRBV6-6 and TRBJ2-3; 8 nucleotides match TRBD2. The germline CDR1 and CDR2 sequences are MNHNY and SVGAGI (reference sequence). The CDR3 is 12 residues long. Germline trimming cut 10 bases from V and 5 bases from J; bases unmatched to any gene: 5. The chain's CDR3 is CATSGGGDTQYF. CDR3 DNA: TGTGCCACCTCGGGAGGGGGAGATACGCAGTATTTT.

This clone showed up just a few times. V is TRBV6-5 and J is TRBJ1-1, with TRBD1 matching over 8 bases. The CDR3 consists of 14 residues. After removal of 5 bases from V and 1 base from J, the junction contained 3 bases not matched to a gene. In germline, CDR1 is MNHEY, CDR2 SVGAGI. The CDR3 DNA reads as TGTGCCAGCAGTCGACAGGGGAAGAACACTGAAGCTTTCTTT. Residues: CASSRQGKNTEAFF.

V and J are TRBV7-2 and TRBJ2-5; a weak D match, TRBD2 (7 bases). This CDR3 spans 15 amino acids. Germline loops: CDR1 SGHTA, CDR2 FQGNSA. The V gene lost 3 bases and the J gene lost 6 bases, with 17 bases spanning the gap. CDR3 loop: CASSLLSGEGQTQYF. As DNA, the CDR3 is TGTGCCAGCAGCTTGTTGTCAGGGGAGGGACAGACCCAGTACTTC.

J is TRBJ2-5 and V is TRBV11-3, with 12 bases lining up with TRBD1. V lost 5 bases to trimming and J lost 3 bases; unmatched junction nucleotides: 4. The V gene's germline CDR1 is SGHNT and CDR2 YENEEA. This CDR3 region has 15 residues. The DNA for the CDR3 is TGTGCCAGCAGCGTAGGGACAGGGGGCGAAGAGACCCAGTACTTC. It codes for CASSVGTGGEETQYF.

The chain couples TRBV11-3 to TRBJ2-1; 11 nucleotides line up with TRBD2. The ends lost 1 base at V and 4 bases at J; junction bases unmatched: 12. The CDR3 contains 19 residues. Germline loops: CDR1 SGHNT, CDR2 YENEEA. The chain's CDR3 is CASSLVRLAGGHFYNEQFF. The CDR3 DNA reads as TGTGCCAGCAGCTTAGTGCGGCTAGCGGGAGGCCATTTTTACAATGAGCAGTTCTTC. Variable domain in full (rest from reference TRBV11-3 and TRBJ2-1): EAGVVQSPRYKIIEKKQPVAFWCNPISGHNTLYWYLQNLGQGPELLIRYENEEAVDDSQLPKDRFSAERLKGVDSTLKIQPAELGDSAVYLCASSLVRLAGGHFYNEQFFGPGTRLTVL.

The genes are TRBV7-6 and TRBJ2-2; 14 bases agree with TRBD2. This CDR3 is built from 18 residues. CDR1 is SGHVS and CDR2 is FNYEAQ in the germline V gene. Trimming cost V 5 bases and J 5 bases; bases outside gene matches: 10. The CDR3 bases are TGTGCCAGCAGCCTCGGGACTAGCGGGAGCGGTGTTACCGGGGAGCTGTTTTTT. This sequence encodes CASSLGTSGSGVTGELFF.

This rearrangement joins TRBV15 to TRBJ2-7; TRBD2 matches at 7 bases. V gave up 1 base and J gave up 5 bases; unmatched junction bases: 8. This CDR3 is built from 15 residues. CDR1 is LNHNV and CDR2 is YYDKDF in the germline V gene (reference sequence). CDR3 DNA: TGTGCCACCAGCAGAGTTCAAGCGGGGCGTCACGAGCAGTACTTC. Translation gives CATSRVQAGRHEQYF.

The chain combines TRBV11-2 with TRBJ2-5, with 7 bases identical to TRBD2. Trimming cost V 5 bases and J 10 bases; bases outside gene matches: 13. The CDR3 runs to 14 residues. Germline V gene sequence: CDR1 SGHAT, CDR2 FQNNGV. The CDR3 nucleotides are TGTGCCAGCAGCCCAGATACTAGCGCCGGTGGCCAGTACTTC. Its translation is CASSPDTSAGGQYF.

The V gene is TRBV4-1, the J gene TRBJ2-3; possibly TRBD2 for D (6 bases). Trimming cost V 4 bases and J 4 bases, with 15 bases left between them. Germline V gives CDR1 MGHRA, CDR2 YSYEKL. The CDR3 extends over 15 amino acids. CDR3: CASSRMLATPDTQYF. CDR3 nucleotide sequence: TGCGCCAGCAGCCGAATGCTAGCGACTCCAGATACGCAGTATTTT.

This clone came up once. This sequence joins TRBV6-5 and TRBJ2-4, with D possibly matching TRBD2 (5 bases). Germline V CDR1 and CDR2: MNHEY, SVGAGI. CDR3 length: 13 amino acids. The V gene lost 2 bases and the J gene lost 6 bases, with 8 bases spanning the gap. The CDR3, as DNA: TGTGCCAGCAGTTACGGGAGTTCAAACATTCAGTACTTC. It encodes CASSYGSSNIQYF.

This clone was recorded a few times. The chain is built from TRBV5-4 and TRBJ2-3; D perhaps matches TRBD2 (5 bases). In germline, CDR1 is SGHNT, CDR2 YYREEE (reference sequence). CDR3 length: 17 residues. The V end lost 0 bases, the J end lost 1 base, and 15 bases lay between the germline ends. DNA for the CDR3: TGTGCCAGCAGCTTGGGTACTAGTCGGGTGGGCACAGATACGCAGTATTTT. Encoded protein: CASSLGTSRVGTDTQYF.

The chain uses TRBV27 and TRBJ1-5, with D possibly TRBD1 on 6 matching bases. The ends were cut back, 8 bases at V and 0 bases at J, with 14 bases in the middle. Per germline, CDR1 MNHEY and CDR2 SMNVEV (reference sequence). The CDR3 has 15 amino acids. CDR3 protein: CASGGRANSNQPQHF. CDR3 DNA sequence: TGTGCCAGCGGGGGCAGGGCGAATAGCAATCAGCCCCAGCATTTT.

This clone was seen only once. The chain combines TRBV28 with TRBJ1-4, with D maybe TRBD1 (6 bases). CDR3 length equals 15 residues. Germline V CDR1 and CDR2: MDHEN, SYDVKM. V lost 5 bases to trimming and J lost 8 bases, with 18 bases between them. The CDR3 coding sequence is TGTGCCAGCAGTGGCAACCGAGGGGGTCGGGAAAAACTGTTTTTT. Translation: CASSGNRGGREKLFF.

The chain couples TRBV28 to TRBJ2-1; TRBD2 matches 8 bases. CDR3 size: 14 residues. The V gene end was trimmed by 5 bases and the J gene end by 6 bases; junction bases not matched to a gene: 6. The V gene's germline CDR1 is MDHEN and CDR2 SYDVKM. The CDR3 DNA reads TGTGCCAGCAGTCGGGGGGGGACCGGCAATGAGCAGTTCTTC. This gives the protein CASSRGGTGNEQFF.

This sequence joins TRBV6-4 and TRBJ2-7; possibly TRBD2 for D (6 bases). Germline V gene sequence: CDR1 MRHNA, CDR2 SNTAGT. This CDR3 spans 18 amino acids. The germline V and J ends were trimmed by 6 bases and 0 bases, with 24 bases remaining between them. This CDR3 reads CASRNTPLEIADSYEQYF. The CDR3 region has the DNA TGTGCCAGCAGGAACACCCCATTGGAGATAGCGGACTCCTACGAGCAGTACTTC.

The chain is built from TRBV7-8 and TRBJ1-6; no clear D. Trimming took 5 bases from V and 7 from J, leaving 6 bases between them. CDR3 length equals 12 residues. Germline lookup yields CDR1 SGHVS and CDR2 FQNEAQ. In DNA form, the CDR3 reads TGTGCCAGCAGCACCGGGAATTCACCCCTCCACTTT. Its protein is CASSTGNSPLHF.

The chain combines TRBV28 with TRBJ2-2; 7 bases match TRBD1. Germline trimming cut 6 bases from V and 2 bases from J; bases unmatched to any gene: 3. CDR1 is MDHEN and CDR2 is SYDVKM in the germline V gene. The CDR3 runs 14 residues. The CDR3: CASRGTVNTGELFF. As DNA, the CDR3 is TGTGCCAGCAGGGGGACAGTTAACACCGGGGAGCTGTTTTTT.

CDR3 in DNA: TGTGCCTGGAGTCCTGGTCTCGGGGGACAAGAGACCCAGTACTTC. This sequence encodes CAWSPGLGGQETQYF. The chain is built from TRBV30 and TRBJ2-5; D is perhaps TRBD2 (6 bases). CDR3 length equals 15 residues. V was trimmed by 2 bases and J by 2 bases, leaving 15 bases between them. CDR1 is GTSNPN and CDR2 is SVGIG in the germline V gene (reference sequence). The variable domain in full, with the rest retrieved from reference TRBV30 and TRBJ2-5, is SQTIHQWPATLVQPVGSPLSLECTVEGTSNPNLYWYRQAAGRGLQLLFYSVGIGQISSEVPQNLSASRPQDRQFILSSKKLLLSDSGFYLCAWSPGLGGQETQYFGPGTRLLVL.

As regards this clone: Other nucleotide sequences from this sample produce the same CDR3. The chain's CDR3 is CASSPRTGSNYGYTF. In DNA form, the CDR3 reads TGTGCCAGCTCACCGAGGACAGGGTCGAACTATGGCTACACCTTC. The chain recombines TRBV18 with TRBJ1-2; 8 nucleotides align to TRBD1. V was pared by 3 bases and J by 2 bases, with 5 bases of the junction left unmatched. The germline CDR1 and CDR2 sequences are KGHSH and LQKENI. This CDR3 contains 15 residues.

The CDR3 DNA reads as TGTGCCAGCATTCCTAGCGGGAGGTACAATGAGCAGTTCTTC. It encodes CASIPSGRYNEQFF. The rearrangement joins TRBV2 to TRBJ2-1, with TRBD2 matching over 11 bases. This CDR3 has 14 amino acids. Germline CDR1 is SNHLY and CDR2 is FYNNEI. V shed 7 bases, J shed 4 bases, and the junction held 3 bases outside the gene matches.

The rearrangement uses TRBV5-4 and TRBJ2-7; 7 bases agree with TRBD2. The CDR3 spans 16 residues. From germline, CDR1 is SGHNT and CDR2 YYREEE (reference sequence). The trim removed 1 base at V and 7 bases at J, leaving 14 bases unmatched. Here the CDR3 DNA reads TGTGCCAGCAGCTTGAATATGCGGGAGATGGGGAGAGAGCAGTACTTC. Protein product: CASSLNMREMGREQYF. Complete variable domain (other parts from reference TRBV5-4 and TRBJ2-7): ETGVTQSPTHLIKTRGQQVTLRCSSQSGHNTVSWYQQALGQGPQFIFQYYREEENGRGNFPPRFSGLQFPNYSSELNVNALELDDSALYLCASSLNMREMGREQYFGPGTRLTVT.

The chain joins TRBV9 to TRBJ2-7, with TRBD2 identical over 7 bases. The CDR3 sequence is 15 residues long. V lost 0 bases to trimming and J lost 5 bases; unmatched junction nucleotides: 8. Per germline, CDR1 SGDLS and CDR2 YYNGEE. CDR3 amino acids: CASSVGSSGLHEQYF. Written as DNA, the CDR3 is TGTGCCAGCAGCGTAGGAAGTAGCGGGCTTCACGAGCAGTACTTC. The variable domain in full, completed from reference TRBV9 and TRBJ2-7, reads DSGVTQTPKHLITATGQRVTLRCSPRSGDLSVYWYQQSLDQGLQFLIQYYNGEERAKGNILERFSAQQFPDLHSELNLSSLELGDSALYFCASSVGSSGLHEQYFGPGTRLTVT.

This chain uses TRBV19 with TRBJ2-5; TRBD2 matches at 9 bases. The CDR3 loop spans 14 amino acids. V shed 9 bases and J 4 bases; nucleotides not matched to a gene: 9. Germline loops: CDR1 LNHDA, CDR2 SQIVND (reference sequence). The CDR3 nucleotides read TGTGCCAGCAAAGACAAAGCGGGAGGAGAGACCCAGTACTTC. Translation gives CASKDKAGGETQYF.

The chain is built from TRBV25-1 and TRBJ2-1; D is perhaps TRBD2 (6 bases). Trimming removed 3 bases at V and 6 bases at J, with 12 bases between. Germline loops: CDR1 MGHDK, CDR2 SYGVNS. The CDR3 runs 14 residues. The CDR3: CASSDWREFNEQFF. The CDR3 region has the DNA TGTGCCAGCAGTGATTGGAGGGAGTTCAATGAGCAGTTCTTC.

A word on this clone: The junction differs from germline at one of its ends, possibly a read error. This chain links TRBV19 with TRBJ1-4; TRBD1 is a possible D gene (5 bases). The CDR3 runs to 14 residues. Germline CDR1 and CDR2: LNHDA and SQIVND (reference sequence). As DNA, the CDR3 is TGTGCCAGTAAGGGGTACGAAGGGAATGGAAAACTGTTTTTT. It translates to CASKGYEGNGKLFF.

The chain links TRBV29-1 to TRBJ1-5; a possible D gene is TRBD1 (5 bases). CDR3 length equals 13 residues. V lost 2 bases to trimming and J lost 6 bases, with 11 bases between them. The V gene's germline CDR1 is SQVTM and CDR2 ANQGSEA. CDR3 region: CSVELQDGQPQHF. DNA of the CDR3: TGCAGCGTTGAATTACAGGATGGTCAGCCCCAGCATTTT.